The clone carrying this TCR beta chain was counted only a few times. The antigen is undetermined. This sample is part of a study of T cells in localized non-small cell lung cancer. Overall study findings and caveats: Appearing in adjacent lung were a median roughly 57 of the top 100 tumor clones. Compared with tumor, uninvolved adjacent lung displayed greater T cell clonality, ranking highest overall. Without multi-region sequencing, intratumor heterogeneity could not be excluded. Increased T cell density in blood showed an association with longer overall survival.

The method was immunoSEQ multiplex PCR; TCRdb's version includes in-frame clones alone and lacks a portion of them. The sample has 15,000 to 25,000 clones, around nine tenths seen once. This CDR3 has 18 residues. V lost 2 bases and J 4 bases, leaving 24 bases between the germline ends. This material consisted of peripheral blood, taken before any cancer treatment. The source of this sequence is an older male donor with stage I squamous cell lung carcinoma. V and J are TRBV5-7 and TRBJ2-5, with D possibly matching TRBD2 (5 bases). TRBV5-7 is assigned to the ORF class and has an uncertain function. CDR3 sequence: CASSLVAAQLGSGETQYF. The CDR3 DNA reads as TGTGCCAGCAGCTTAGTGGCAGCTCAACTAGGGTCGGGAGAGACCCAGTACTTC.